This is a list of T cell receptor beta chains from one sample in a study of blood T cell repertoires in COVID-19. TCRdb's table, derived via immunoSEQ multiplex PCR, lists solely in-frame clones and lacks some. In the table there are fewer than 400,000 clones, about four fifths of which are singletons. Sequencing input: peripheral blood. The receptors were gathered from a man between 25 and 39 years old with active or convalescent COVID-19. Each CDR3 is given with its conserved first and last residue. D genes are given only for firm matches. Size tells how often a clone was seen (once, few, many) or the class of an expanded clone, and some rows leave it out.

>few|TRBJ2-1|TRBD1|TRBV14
CASTAQGARYNEQFF
TGTGCCAGCACCGCACAGGGGGCTAGGTACAATGAGCAGTTCTTC
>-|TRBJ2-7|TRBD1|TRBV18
CASSLDRAYEQYF
TGTGCCAGCTCCTTAGACAGGGCTTACGAGCAGTACTTC
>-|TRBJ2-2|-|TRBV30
CAGKGDKWGGELFF
TGTGCCGGGAAGGGGGATAAATGGGGCGGGGAGCTGTTTTTT
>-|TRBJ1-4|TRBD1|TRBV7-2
CASSFDTGGHEKLFF
TGTGCCAGCAGCTTCGATACAGGGGGGCATGAAAAACTGTTTTTT
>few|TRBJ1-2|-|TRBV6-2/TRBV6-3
CASSYSPRSPPSYGYTF
TGTGCCAGCAGTTACTCGCCGAGGTCGCCACCCTCGTATGGCTACACCTTC
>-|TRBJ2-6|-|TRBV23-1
CASSQCPNSGANVLTF
TGCGCCAGCAGTCAATGTCCTAACTCTGGGGCCAACGTCCTGACTTTC
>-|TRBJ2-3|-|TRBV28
CASIRSSATDTQYF
TGTGCCAGCATCAGGTCTAGCGCCACAGATACGCAGTATTTT
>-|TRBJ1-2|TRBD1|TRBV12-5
CASGPWTGRGEGYTF
TGTGCTAGTGGTCCGTGGACAGGTCGAGGGGAGGGCTACACCTTC
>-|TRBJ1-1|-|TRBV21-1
CASRTGTGAAMNTEAFF
TGTGCCAGCAGGACCGGGACAGGGGCGGCGATGAACACTGAAGCTTTCTTT
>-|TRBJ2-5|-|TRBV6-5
CASSSGETQYF
TGTGCCAGTTCTTCAGGGGAGACCCAGTACTTC
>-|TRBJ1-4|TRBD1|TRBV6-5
CASIRDRAEKLFF
TGTGCCAGCATCCGGGACAGGGCCGAAAAACTGTTTTTT
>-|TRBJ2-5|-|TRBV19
CAGTGGASGRDETQYF
TGTGCCGGGACAGGGGGGGCTAGCGGGAGAGATGAGACCCAGTACTTC
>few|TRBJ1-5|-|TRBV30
CAWSVGGNQPQHF
TGTGCCTGGAGTGTGGGGGGTAATCAGCCCCAGCATTTT
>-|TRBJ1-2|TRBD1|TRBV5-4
CASSSGQGRDLGSGYTF
TGTGCCAGCAGTTCTGGACAGGGAAGGGATCTAGGGAGTGGCTACACCTTC
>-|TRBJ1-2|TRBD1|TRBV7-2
CASSSRGTVDGYTF
TGTGCCAGCAGCTCGAGAGGGACAGTCGACGGCTACACCTTC
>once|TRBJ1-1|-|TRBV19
CASSPSTSNTEAFF
TGTGCCAGTAGCCCCTCCACTAGTAACACTGAAGCTTTCTTT
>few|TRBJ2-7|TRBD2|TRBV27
CASRAGGGRRQYF
TGTGCCAGCAGAGCGGGAGGGGGTAGGAGGCAGTACTTC
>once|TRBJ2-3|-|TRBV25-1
CASSPRGYRTDTQYF
TGTGCCAGCAGCCCAAGAGGGTACCGCACAGATACGCAGTATTTT
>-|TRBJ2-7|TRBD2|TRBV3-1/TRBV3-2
CASSQELAGGPNEQYF
TGTGCCAGCAGCCAAGAGCTAGCGGGGGGGCCTAACGAGCAGTACTTC
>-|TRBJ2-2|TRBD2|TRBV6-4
CASSGGATGELFF
TGTGCCAGCAGCGGGGGGGCCACCGGGGAGCTGTTTTTT
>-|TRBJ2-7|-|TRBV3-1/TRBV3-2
CASSPIYEQYF
TGTGCCAGCAGCCCCATTTACGAGCAGTACTTC
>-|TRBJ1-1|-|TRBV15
CATTIIRGNTEAFF
TGTGCCACCACGATTATTAGGGGGAACACTGAAGCTTTCTTT
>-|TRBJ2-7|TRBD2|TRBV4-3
CASSPSGSFYEQYF
TGCGCCAGCAGCCCTAGCGGGAGTTTTTACGAGCAGTACTTC
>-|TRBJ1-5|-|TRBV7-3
CASSLGQGLNQPQHF
TGTGCCAGCAGCTTAGGGCAGGGCTTAAATCAGCCCCAGCATTTT
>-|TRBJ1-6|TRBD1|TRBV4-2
CASSQDRGTGTSPLHF
TGTGCCAGCAGCCAAGATCGGGGGACAGGGACTTCACCCCTCCACTTT
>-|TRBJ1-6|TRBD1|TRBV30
CAWGDRVNSPLHF
TGTGCCTGGGGGGACAGAGTAAATTCACCCCTCCACTTT
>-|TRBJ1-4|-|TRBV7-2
CASTSTWTNEKLFF
TGTGCCAGCACCTCGACATGGACTAATGAAAAACTGTTTTTT
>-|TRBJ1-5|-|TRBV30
CAWSSGQEAQHF
TGTGCCTGGAGTAGTGGCCAAGAGGCCCAGCATTTT
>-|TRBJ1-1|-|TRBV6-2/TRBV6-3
CASSYSGVVTEAFF
TGTGCCAGCAGTTATTCAGGGGTAGTCACTGAAGCTTTCTTT
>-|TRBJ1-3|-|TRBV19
CASSIRAGKTYSGNTIYF
TGTGCCAGTAGTATTCGTGCAGGGAAGACCTACTCTGGAAACACCATATATTTT
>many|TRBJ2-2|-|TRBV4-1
CASSQYASGAENTGELFF
TGCGCCAGCAGCCAATACGCCTCAGGGGCTGAGAACACCGGGGAGCTGTTTTTT
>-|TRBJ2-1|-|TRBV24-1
CATSDYYSGGGNEQFF
TGTGCCACCAGTGATTACTATTCCGGGGGTGGGAATGAGCAGTTCTTC
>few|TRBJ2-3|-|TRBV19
CASTPGRSRNTQYF
TGTGCCAGTACCCCAGGGCGCTCCAGGAATACGCAGTATTTT
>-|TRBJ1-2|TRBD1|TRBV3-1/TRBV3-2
CASSFQDRGAGYTF
TGTGCCAGCAGCTTCCAAGACAGGGGGGCTGGCTACACCTTC
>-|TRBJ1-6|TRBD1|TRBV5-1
CASSPDRGNSPLHF
TGCGCCAGCAGCCCGGACAGGGGAAATTCACCCCTCCACTTT
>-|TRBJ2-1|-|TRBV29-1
CSAQGAYNEQFF
TGCAGCGCACAGGGAGCCTACAATGAGCAGTTCTTC
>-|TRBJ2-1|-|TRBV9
CASSVALSEVYNEQFF
TGTGCCAGCAGCGTAGCCCTTAGCGAGGTCTACAATGAGCAGTTCTTC
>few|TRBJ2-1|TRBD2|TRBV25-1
CASRTSGWPGQFF
TGTGCCAGCAGGACTAGCGGATGGCCGGGGCAGTTCTTC
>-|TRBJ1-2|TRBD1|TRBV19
CATRGTGNYGYTF
TGTGCCACCAGAGGGACAGGGAACTATGGCTACACCTTC
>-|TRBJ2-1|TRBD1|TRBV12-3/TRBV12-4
CASYRGDNEQFF
TGTGCCAGCTACAGGGGGGACAATGAGCAGTTCTTC
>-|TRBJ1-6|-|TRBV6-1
CASSEEVPGSDSPLHF
TGTGCCAGCAGTGAAGAAGTCCCAGGTTCGGATTCACCCCTCCACTTT
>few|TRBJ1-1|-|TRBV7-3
CASSPRGSTEAFF
TGTGCCAGCAGCCCGAGGGGGTCCACTGAAGCTTTCTTT
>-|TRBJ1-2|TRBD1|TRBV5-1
CASSEDRAKGYTF
TGCGCCAGCAGCGAGGACAGGGCTAAGGGCTACACCTTC
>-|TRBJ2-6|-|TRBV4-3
CASSGEVSGANVLTF
TGCGCCAGCAGCGGAGAGGTCTCTGGGGCCAACGTCCTGACTTTC
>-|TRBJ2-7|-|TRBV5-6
CASTINRFYEQYF
TGTGCCAGCACCATCAACAGGTTCTACGAGCAGTACTTC